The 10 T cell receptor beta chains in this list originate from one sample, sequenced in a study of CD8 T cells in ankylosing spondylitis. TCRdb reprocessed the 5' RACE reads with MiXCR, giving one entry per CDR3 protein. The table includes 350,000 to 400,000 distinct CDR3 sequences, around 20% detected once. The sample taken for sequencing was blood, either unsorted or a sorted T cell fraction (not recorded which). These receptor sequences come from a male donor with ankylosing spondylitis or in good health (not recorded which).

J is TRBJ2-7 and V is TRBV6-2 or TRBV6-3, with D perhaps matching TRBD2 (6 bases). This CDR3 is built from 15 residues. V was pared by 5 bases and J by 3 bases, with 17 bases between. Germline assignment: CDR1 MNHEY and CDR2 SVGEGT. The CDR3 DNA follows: TGTGCCAGCAGTCCCTCGGTAGGAGGGAGCTACGAGCAGTACTTC. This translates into CASSPSVGGSYEQYF.

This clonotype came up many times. The CDR3 reads CASSPSGGGTDTQYF. CDR3 coding DNA: TGTGCCAGCAGCCCTAGCGGGGGCGGGACAGATACGCAGTATTTT. The V gene is TRBV7-9, the J gene TRBJ2-3, with 10 nucleotides matching TRBD2. V shed 5 bases and J 3 bases; nucleotides not matched to a gene: 5. In germline, CDR1 is SEHNR, CDR2 FQNEAQ (reference sequence). This CDR3 is built from 15 residues.

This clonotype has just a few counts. CDR3 DNA: TGCAGCGTCCTTGGGGGGGAGGACACTGAAGCTTTCTTT. Its translation is CSVLGGEDTEAFF. V gene TRBV29-1 combines with J gene TRBJ1-1; weak D call: TRBD1 (5 bases). The germline gives CDR1 SQVTM, CDR2 ANQGSEA. The length of the CDR3 is 13 residues. Trimming shortened V by 6 bases and J by 3 bases, and 14 bases separated the two germline ends.

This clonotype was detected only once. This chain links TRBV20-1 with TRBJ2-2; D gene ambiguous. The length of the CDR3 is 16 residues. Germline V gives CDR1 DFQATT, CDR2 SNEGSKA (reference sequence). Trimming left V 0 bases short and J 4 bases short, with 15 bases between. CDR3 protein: CSARDPLEQSTGELFF. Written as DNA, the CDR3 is TGCAGTGCTAGAGATCCGTTGGAGCAGAGCACCGGGGAGCTGTTTTTT.

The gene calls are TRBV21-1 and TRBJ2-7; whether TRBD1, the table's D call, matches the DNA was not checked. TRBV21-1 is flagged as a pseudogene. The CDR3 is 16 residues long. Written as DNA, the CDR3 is TGTGCCAGCCTACCTACTAGACAGGGGGCGCCGCACGAGCAGTACTTC. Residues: CASLPTRQGAPHEQYF.

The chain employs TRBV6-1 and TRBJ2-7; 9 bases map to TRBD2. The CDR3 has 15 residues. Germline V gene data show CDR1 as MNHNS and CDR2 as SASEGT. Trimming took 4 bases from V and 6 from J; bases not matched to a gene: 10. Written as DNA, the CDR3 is TGTGCCAGCAGTGGACGTTGGACTAGCGACGGCGAGCAGTACTTC. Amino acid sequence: CASSGRWTSDGEQYF.

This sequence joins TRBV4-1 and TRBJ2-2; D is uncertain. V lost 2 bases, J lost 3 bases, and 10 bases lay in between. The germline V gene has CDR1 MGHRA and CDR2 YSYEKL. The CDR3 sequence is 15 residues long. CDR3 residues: CASSQHRGDTGELFF. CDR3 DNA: TGCGCCAGCAGCCAACATCGTGGGGACACCGGGGAGCTGTTTTTT.

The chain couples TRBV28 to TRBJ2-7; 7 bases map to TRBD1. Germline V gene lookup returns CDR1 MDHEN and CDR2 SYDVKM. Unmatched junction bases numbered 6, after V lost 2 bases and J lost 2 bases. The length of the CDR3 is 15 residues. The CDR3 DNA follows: TGTGCCAGCAGTTTAGATCCGACAGGGACCTACGAGCAGTACTTC. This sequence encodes CASSLDPTGTYEQYF.

DNA of the CDR3: TGTGCCAGCAGCTTAGCCCTCGGAGGGATTGAGGAGACCCAGTACTTC. This codes for CASSLALGGIEETQYF. V usage is TRBV7-9 and J usage is TRBJ2-5, with D perhaps TRBD2 (6 bases). Germline V gene data show CDR1 as SEHNR and CDR2 as FQNEAQ (reference sequence). The CDR3 is 16 residues long. V lost 0 bases, J lost 5 bases, and 16 bases lay in between. Using reference TRBV7-9 and TRBJ2-5 for the parts outside the CDR3, the full variable domain is DTGVSQNPRHKITKRGQNVTFRCDPISEHNRLYWYRQTLGQGPEFLTYFQNEAQLEKSRLLSDRFSAERPKGSFSTLEIQRTEQGDSAMYLCASSLALGGIEETQYFGPGTRLLVL.

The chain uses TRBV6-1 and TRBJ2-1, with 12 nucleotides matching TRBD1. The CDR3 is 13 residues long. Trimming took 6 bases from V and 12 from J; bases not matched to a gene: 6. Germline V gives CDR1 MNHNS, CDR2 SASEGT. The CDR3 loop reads CASSDGTGGGQFF. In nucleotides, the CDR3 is TGTGCCAGCAGCGACGGGACAGGGGGCGGGCAGTTCTTC.